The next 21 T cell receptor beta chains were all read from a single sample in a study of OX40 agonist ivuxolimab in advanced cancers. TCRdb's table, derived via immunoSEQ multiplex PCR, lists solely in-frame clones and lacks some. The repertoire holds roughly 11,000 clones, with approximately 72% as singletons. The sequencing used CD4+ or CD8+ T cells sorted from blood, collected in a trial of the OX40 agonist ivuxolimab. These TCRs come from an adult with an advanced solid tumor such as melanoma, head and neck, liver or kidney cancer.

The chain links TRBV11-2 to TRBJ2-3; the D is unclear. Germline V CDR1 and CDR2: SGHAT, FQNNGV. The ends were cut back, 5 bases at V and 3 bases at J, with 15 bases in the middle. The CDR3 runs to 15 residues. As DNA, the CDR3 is TGTGCCAGCAGCCCTGGGTCTTTTTTTACAGATACGCAGTATTTT. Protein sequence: CASSPGSFFTDTQYF.

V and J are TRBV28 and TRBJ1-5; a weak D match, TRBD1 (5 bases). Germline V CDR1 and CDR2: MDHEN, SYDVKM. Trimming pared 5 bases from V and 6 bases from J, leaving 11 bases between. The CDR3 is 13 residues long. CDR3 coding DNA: TGTGCCAGCAGTCCCCCGACAGTTCAGCCCCAGCATTTT. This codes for CASSPPTVQPQHF.

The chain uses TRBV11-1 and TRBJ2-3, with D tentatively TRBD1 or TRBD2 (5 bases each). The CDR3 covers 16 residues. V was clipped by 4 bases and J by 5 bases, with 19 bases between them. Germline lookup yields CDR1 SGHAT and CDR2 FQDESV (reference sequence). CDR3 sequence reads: CASSSAGTVGGDTQYF. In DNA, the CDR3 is TGTGCCAGCAGCTCCGCTGGGACGGTTGGGGGAGATACGCAGTATTTT.

The CDR3 sequence: CATSDLTSGSTGELFF. CDR3 coding DNA: TGTGCCACCAGTGATTTGACTAGCGGGTCCACCGGGGAGCTGTTTTTT. V gene TRBV5-6 combines with J gene TRBJ2-2, with TRBD2 matching 10 bases. CDR3 length: 16 amino acids. V was clipped by 9 bases and J by 4 bases; unmatched bases: 12. Germline CDR1 SGHDT, CDR2 YYEEEE.

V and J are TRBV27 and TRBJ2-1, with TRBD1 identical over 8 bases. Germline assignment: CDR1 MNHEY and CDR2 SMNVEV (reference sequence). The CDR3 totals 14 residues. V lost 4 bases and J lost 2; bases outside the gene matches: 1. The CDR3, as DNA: TGTGCCAGCAGTTCACAGGGGGCCTACAATGAGCAGTTCTTC. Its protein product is CASSSQGAYNEQFF.

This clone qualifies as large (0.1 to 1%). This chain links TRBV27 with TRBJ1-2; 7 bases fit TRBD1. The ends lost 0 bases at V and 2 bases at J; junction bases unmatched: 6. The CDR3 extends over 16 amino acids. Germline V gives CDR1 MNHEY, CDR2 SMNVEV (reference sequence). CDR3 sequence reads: CASSLSVSTGNYGYTF. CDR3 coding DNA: TGTGCCAGCAGTTTATCGGTTTCGACAGGGAACTATGGCTACACCTTC.

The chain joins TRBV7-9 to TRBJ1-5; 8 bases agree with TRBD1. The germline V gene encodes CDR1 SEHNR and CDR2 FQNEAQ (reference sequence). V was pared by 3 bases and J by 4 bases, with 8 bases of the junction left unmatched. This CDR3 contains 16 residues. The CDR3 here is CASSLEGQGGNQPQHF. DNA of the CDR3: TGTGCCAGCAGCTTGGAAGGACAGGGAGGTAATCAGCCCCAGCATTTT.

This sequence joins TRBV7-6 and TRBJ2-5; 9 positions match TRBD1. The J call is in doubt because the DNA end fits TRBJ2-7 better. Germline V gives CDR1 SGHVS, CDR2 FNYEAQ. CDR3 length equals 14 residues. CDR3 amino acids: CASSWTGENYEQYF. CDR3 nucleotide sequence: TGTGCCAGCAGCTGGACAGGGGAGAACTACGAGCAGTACTTC.

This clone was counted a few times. The CDR3 sequence is CASSSLFSLDKAYEQYF. The CDR3 bases are TGTGCCAGCAGTTCCCTCTTCTCCCTCGACAAAGCCTACGAGCAGTACTTC. The V gene is TRBV28, the J gene TRBJ2-7; D is ambiguous. V lost 4 bases and J 2 bases, leaving 21 bases between the germline ends. The length of the CDR3 is 17 residues. Germline CDR1 reads MDHEN; CDR2 reads SYDVKM. Together with reference TRBV28 and TRBJ2-7, the CDR3 gives the full variable domain: DVKVTQSSRYLVKRTGEKVFLECVQDMDHENMFWYRQDPGLGLRLIYFSYDVKMKEKGDIPEGYSVSREKKERFSLILESASTNQTSMYLCASSSLFSLDKAYEQYFGPGTRLTVT.

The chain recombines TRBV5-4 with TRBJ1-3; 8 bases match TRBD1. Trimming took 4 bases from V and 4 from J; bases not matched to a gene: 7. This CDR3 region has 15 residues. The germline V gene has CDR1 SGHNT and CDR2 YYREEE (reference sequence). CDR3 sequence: CASSEDRVEGNTIYF. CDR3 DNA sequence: TGTGCCAGCAGCGAGGACAGGGTCGAAGGAAACACCATATATTTT.

This CDR3 is CASSQDKREGVETQYF. CDR3 bases: TGTGCCAGCAGCCAAGATAAGCGGGAGGGGGTAGAGACCCAGTACTTC. V gene TRBV4-2 combines with J gene TRBJ2-5; 10 bases are shared with TRBD2. With V trimmed by 0 bases and J by 4 bases, 5 bases remained unmatched. The CDR3 is 16 amino acids. Germline CDR1 and CDR2: LGHNA and YNFKEQ.

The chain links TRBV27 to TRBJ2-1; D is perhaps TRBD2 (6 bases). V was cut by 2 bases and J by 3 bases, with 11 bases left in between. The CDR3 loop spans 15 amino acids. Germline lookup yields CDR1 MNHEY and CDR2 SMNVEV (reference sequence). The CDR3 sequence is CASSLTGVLYNEQFF. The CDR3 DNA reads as TGTGCCAGCAGTTTAACGGGAGTTCTCTACAATGAGCAGTTCTTC.

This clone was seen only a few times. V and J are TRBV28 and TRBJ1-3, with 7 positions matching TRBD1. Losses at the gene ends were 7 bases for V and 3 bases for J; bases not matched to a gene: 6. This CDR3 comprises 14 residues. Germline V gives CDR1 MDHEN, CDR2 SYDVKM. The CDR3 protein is CASMPTGYGNTIYF. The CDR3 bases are TGTGCCAGCATGCCGACAGGGTATGGAAACACCATATATTTT.

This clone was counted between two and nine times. The CDR3 is CASSDGGGQPQHF. The CDR3 DNA reads TGTGCCAGCAGTGATGGGGGAGGTCAGCCCCAGCATTTT. The gene calls are TRBV2 and TRBJ1-5, with D perhaps matching TRBD1 (5 bases). Germline V gives CDR1 SNHLY, CDR2 FYNNEI. The germline V and J ends were trimmed by 3 bases and 6 bases, with 9 bases remaining between them. The CDR3 has 13 residues.

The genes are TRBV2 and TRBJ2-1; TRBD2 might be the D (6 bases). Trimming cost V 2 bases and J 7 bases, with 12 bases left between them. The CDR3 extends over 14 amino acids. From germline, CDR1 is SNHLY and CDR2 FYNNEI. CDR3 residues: CASSETDYRNEQFF. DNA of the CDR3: TGTGCCAGCAGTGAAACGGACTACAGAAATGAGCAGTTCTTC. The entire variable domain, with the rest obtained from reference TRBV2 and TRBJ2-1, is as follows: EPEVTQTPSHQVTQMGQEVILRCVPISNHLYFYWYRQILGQKVEFLVSFYNNEISEKSEIFDDQFSVERPDGSNFTLKIRSTKLEDSAMYFCASSETDYRNEQFFGPGTRLTVL.

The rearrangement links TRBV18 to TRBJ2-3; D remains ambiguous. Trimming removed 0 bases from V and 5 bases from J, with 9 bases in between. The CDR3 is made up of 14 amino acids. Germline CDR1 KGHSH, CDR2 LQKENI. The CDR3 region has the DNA TGTGCCAGCTCACCACCTAAAGGGTTAGATACGCAGTATTTT. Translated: CASSPPKGLDTQYF.

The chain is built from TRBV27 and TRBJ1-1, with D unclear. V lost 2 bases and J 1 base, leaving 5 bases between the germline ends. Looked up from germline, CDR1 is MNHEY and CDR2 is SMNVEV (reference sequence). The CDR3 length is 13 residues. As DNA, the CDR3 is TGTGCCAGCAGTTTAACTGGGAACACTGAAGCTTTCTTT. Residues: CASSLTGNTEAFF.

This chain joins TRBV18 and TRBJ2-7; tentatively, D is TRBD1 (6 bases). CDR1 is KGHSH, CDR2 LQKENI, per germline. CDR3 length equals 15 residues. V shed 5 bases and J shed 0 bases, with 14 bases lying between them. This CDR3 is CASSSLRDNSYEQYF. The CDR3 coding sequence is TGTGCCAGCTCAAGTCTCCGGGACAACTCCTACGAGCAGTACTTC.

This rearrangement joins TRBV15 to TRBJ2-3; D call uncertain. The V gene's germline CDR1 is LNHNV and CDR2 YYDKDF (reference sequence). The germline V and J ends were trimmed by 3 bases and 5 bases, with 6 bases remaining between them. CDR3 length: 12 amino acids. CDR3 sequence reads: CATSRTQDTQYF. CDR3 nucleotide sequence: TGTGCCACCAGCAGGACTCAAGATACGCAGTATTTT. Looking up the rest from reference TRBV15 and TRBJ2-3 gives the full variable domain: DAMVIQNPRYQVTQFGKPVTLSCSQTLNHNVMYWYQQKSSQAPKLLFHYYDKDFNNEADTPDNFQSRRPNTSFCFLDIRSPGLGDTAMYLCATSRTQDTQYFGPGTRLTVL.

DNA for the CDR3: TGTGCCAGCAGCCACCCTACAACCGACTACGAGCAGTACTTC. Translation gives CASSHPTTDYEQYF. The chain carries TRBV11-2 and TRBJ2-7; D uncertain. Per germline, CDR1 SGHAT and CDR2 FQNNGV. This CDR3 is 14 amino acids long. V lost 5 bases and J lost 3, with 14 bases in between. The whole variable domain, remainder taken from reference TRBV11-2 and TRBJ2-7, is EAGVAQSPRYKIIEKRQSVAFWCNPISGHATLYWYQQILGQGPKLLIQFQNNGVVDDSQLPKDRFSAERLKGVDSTLKIQPAKLEDSAVYLCASSHPTTDYEQYFGPGTRLTVT.

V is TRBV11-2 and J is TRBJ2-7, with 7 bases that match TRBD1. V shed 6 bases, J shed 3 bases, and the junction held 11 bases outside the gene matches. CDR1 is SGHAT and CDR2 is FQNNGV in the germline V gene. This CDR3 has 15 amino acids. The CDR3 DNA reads TGTGCCAGCAGTTCCCACTCGACAGGGAGCTACGAGCAGTACTTC. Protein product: CASSSHSTGSYEQYF. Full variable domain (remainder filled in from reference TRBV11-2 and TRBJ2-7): EAGVAQSPRYKIIEKRQSVAFWCNPISGHATLYWYQQILGQGPKLLIQFQNNGVVDDSQLPKDRFSAERLKGVDSTLKIQPAKLEDSAVYLCASSSHSTGSYEQYFGPGTRLTVT.